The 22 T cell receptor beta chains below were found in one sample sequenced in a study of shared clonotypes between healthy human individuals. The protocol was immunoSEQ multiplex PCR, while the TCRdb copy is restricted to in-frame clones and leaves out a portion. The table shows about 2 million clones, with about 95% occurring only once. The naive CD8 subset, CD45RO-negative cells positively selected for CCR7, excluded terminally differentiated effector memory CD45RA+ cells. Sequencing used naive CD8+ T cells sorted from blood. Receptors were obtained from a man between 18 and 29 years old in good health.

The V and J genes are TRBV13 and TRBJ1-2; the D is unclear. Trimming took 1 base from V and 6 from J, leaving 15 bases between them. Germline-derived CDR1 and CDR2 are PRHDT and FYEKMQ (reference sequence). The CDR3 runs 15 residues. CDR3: CASSLEASTSDGYTF. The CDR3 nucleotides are TGTGCCAGCAGCTTAGAAGCTTCCACGTCCGATGGCTACACCTTC.

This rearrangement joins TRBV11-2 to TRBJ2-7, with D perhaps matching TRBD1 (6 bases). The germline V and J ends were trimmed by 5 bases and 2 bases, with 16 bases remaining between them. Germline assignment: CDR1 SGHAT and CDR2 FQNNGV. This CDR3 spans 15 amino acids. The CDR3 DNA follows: TGTGCCAGCAGCCCAGAGGCCAGGGGAACCTACGAGCAGTACTTC. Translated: CASSPEARGTYEQYF.

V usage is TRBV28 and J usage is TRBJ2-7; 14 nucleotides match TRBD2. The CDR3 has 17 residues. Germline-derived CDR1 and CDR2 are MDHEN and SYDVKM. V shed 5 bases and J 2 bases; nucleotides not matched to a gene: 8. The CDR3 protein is CASSTSGTSGGPYEQYF. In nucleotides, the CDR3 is TGTGCCAGCAGTACATCCGGGACTAGCGGGGGACCCTACGAGCAGTACTTC.

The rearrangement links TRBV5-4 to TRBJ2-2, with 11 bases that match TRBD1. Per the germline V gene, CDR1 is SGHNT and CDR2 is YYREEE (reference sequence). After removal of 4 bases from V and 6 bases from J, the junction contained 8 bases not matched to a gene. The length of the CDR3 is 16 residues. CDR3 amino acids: CASSPTADRGPGELFF. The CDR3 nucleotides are TGTGCCAGCAGCCCCACGGCGGACAGGGGGCCCGGGGAGCTGTTTTTT.

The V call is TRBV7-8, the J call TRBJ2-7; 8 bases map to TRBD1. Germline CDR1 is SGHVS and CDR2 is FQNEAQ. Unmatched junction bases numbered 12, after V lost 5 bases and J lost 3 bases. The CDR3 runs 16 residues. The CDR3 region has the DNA TGTGCCAGCAGCGACGGGACAGGCACCTCATACTACGAGCAGTACTTC. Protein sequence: CASSDGTGTSYYEQYF.

CDR3 bases: TGTGCCAGCAGCCCACGACTAGCGGGGATCTACGAGCAGTACTTC. Translated: CASSPRLAGIYEQYF. The chain uses TRBV11-2 and TRBJ2-7; 11 bases agree with TRBD2. Trimming cost V 5 bases and J 3 bases; bases outside gene matches: 6. Germline V CDR1 and CDR2: SGHAT, FQNNGV. The CDR3 runs 15 residues.

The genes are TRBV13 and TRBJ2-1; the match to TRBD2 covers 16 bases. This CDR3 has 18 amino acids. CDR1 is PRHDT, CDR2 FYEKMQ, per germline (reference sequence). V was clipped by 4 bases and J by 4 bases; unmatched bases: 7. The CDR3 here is CASSSGLAGGLAYNEQFF. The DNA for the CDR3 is TGTGCCAGCAGCTCGGGACTAGCGGGGGGGCTAGCGTACAATGAGCAGTTCTTC. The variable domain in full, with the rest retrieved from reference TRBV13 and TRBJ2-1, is AAGVIQSPRHLIKEKRETATLKCYPIPRHDTVYWYQQGPGQDPQFLISFYEKMQSDKGSIPDRFSAQQFSDYHSELNMSSLELGDSALYFCASSSGLAGGLAYNEQFFGPGTRLTVL.

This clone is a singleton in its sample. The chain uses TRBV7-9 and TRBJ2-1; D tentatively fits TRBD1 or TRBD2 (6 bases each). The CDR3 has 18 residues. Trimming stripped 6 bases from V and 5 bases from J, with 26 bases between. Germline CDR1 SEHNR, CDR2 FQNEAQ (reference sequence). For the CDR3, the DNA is TGTGCCAGCAGTCACCATTTGGGGGCGAGCGGGTTTGACAATGAGCAGTTCTTC. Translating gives CASSHHLGASGFDNEQFF.

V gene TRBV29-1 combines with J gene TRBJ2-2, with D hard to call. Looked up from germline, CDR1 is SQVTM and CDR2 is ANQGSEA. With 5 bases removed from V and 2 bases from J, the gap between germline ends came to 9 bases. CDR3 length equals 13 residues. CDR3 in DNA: TGCAGCGTTCGGACCTTAAACACCGGGGAGCTGTTTTTT. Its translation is CSVRTLNTGELFF.

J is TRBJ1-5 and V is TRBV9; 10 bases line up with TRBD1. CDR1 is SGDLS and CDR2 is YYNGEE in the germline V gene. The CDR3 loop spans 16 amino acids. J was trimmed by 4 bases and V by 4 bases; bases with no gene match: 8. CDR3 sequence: CASSLGTGEGNQPQHF. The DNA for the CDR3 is TGTGCCAGCAGCCTTGGGACAGGGGAAGGAAATCAGCCCCAGCATTTT.

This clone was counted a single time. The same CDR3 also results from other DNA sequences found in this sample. The CDR3 here is CASSPSGLSYNEQFF. CDR3 DNA: TGTGCCAGCAGTCCCAGCGGGCTTTCCTACAATGAGCAGTTCTTC. This sequence joins TRBV9 and TRBJ2-1; the D gene is possibly TRBD2 (6 bases). CDR1 SGDLS and CDR2 YYNGEE come from the germline V gene. V lost 5 bases, J lost 1 base, and 13 bases lay in between. CDR3 length: 15 residues.

Here the CDR3 DNA reads TGTGCCAGCAGCTTAGGAAGCGACTGGAAGTATTTT. It codes for CASSLGSDWKYF. This chain uses TRBV11-2 with TRBJ2-3; no reliable D call. Trimming took 1 base from V and 13 from J, leaving 12 bases between them. The CDR3 sequence is 12 residues long. The germline V gene has CDR1 SGHAT and CDR2 FQNNGV.

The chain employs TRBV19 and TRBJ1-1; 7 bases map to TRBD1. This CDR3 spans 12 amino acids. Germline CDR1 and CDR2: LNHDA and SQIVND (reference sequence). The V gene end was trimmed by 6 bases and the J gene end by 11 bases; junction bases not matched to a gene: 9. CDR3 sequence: CASRHEGGRAFF. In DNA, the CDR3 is TGTGCCAGTAGACACGAAGGGGGCCGGGCTTTCTTT.

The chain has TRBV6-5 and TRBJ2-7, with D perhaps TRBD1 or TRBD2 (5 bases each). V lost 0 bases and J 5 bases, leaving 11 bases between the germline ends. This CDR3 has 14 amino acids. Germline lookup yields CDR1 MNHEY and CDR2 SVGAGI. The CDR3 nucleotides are TGTGCCAGCAGTTACTCTACAATGGGGGACGAGCAGTACTTC. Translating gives CASSYSTMGDEQYF.

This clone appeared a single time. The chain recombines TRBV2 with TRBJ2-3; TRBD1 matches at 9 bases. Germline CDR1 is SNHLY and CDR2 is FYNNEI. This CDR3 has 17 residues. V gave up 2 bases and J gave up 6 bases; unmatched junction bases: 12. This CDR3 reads CASSEFMGTGFSDTQYF. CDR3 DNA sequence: TGTGCCAGCAGTGAATTTATGGGGACAGGGTTCTCGGATACGCAGTATTTT.

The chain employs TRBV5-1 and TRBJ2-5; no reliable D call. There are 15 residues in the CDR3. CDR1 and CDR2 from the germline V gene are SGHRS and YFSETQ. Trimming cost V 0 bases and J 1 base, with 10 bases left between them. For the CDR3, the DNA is TGCGCCAGCAGCTTGGGTATCGGGTCCCAAGAGACCCAGTACTTC. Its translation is CASSLGIGSQETQYF. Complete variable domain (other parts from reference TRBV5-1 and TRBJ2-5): KAGVTQTPRYLIKTRGQQVTLSCSPISGHRSVSWYQQTPGQGLQFLFEYFSETQRNKGNFPGRFSGRQFSNSRSEMNVSTLELGDSALYLCASSLGIGSQETQYFGPGTRLLVL.

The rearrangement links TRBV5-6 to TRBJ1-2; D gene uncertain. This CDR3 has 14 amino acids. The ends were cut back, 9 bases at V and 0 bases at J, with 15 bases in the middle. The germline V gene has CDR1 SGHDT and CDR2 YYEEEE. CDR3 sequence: CATSWSRANYGYTF. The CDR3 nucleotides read TGTGCCACCTCGTGGAGCAGAGCTAACTATGGCTACACCTTC.

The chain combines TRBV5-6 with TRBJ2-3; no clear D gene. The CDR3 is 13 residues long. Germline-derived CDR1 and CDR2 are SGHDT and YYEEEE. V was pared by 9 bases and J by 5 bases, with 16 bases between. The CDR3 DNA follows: TGTGCCACTTCCCGGTGGTCGAGAGATACGCAGTATTTT. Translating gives CATSRWSRDTQYF. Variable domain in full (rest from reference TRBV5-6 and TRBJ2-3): DAGVTQSPTHLIKTRGQQVTLRCSPKSGHDTVSWYQQALGQGPQFIFQYYEEEERQRGNFPDRFSGHQFPNYSSELNVNALLLGDSALYLCATSRWSRDTQYFGPGTRLTVL.

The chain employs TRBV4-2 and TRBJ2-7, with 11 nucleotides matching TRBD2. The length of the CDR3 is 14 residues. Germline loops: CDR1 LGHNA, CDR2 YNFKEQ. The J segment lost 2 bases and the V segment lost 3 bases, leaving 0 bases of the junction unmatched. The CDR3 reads CASSQTSGAYEQYF. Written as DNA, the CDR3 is TGTGCCAGCAGCCAGACTAGCGGGGCCTACGAGCAGTACTTC.

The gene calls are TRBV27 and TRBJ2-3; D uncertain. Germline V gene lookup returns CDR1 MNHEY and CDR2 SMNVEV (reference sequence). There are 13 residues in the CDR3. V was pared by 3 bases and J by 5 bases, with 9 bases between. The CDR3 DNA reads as TGTGCCAGCAGTTTGTCCAGCCTAGATACGCAGTATTTT. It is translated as CASSLSSLDTQYF.

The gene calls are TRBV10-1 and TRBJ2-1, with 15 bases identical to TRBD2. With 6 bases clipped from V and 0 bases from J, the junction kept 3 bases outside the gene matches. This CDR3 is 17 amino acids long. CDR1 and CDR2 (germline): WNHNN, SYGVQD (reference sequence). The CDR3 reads CASSGLAGGSSYNEQFF. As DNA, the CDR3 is TGCGCCAGCAGCGGACTAGCGGGGGGGAGCTCCTACAATGAGCAGTTCTTC.

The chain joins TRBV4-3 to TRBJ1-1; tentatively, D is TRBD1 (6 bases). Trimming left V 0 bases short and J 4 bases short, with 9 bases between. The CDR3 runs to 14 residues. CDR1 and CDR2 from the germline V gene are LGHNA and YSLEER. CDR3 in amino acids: CASSQDKGGTEAFF. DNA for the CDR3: TGCGCCAGCAGCCAAGATAAAGGGGGCACTGAAGCTTTCTTT.